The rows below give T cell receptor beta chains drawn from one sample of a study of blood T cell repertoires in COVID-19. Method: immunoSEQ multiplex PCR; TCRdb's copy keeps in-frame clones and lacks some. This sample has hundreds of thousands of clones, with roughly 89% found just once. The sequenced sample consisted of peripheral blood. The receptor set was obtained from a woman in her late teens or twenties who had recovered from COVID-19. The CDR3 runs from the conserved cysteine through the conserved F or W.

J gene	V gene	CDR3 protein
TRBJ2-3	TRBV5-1	CASSLDFGTSGILTDTQYF
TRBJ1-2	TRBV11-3	CASSPEGRGSNYGYTF
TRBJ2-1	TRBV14	CASSQVRDNEQFF
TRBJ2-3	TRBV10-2	CASSPGGGWLDTQYF
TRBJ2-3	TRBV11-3	CASSSRDRGPTDTQYF
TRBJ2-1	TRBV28	CASSLSPNEQFF
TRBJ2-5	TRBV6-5	CASSWTSGIETQYF
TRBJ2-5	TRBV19	CASSTAGTHRETQYF
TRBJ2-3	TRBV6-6	CASSYQLAVTDTQYF
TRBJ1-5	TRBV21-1	CASSKAGRDNDQPQHF
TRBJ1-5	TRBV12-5	CASGLGQGVGQPQHF
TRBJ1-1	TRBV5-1	CASSLEGDSGEAFF
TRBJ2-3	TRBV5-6	CASNIRETDTQYF
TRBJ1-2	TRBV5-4	CASSPGWGGDYGYTF
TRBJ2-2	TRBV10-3	CAITPGQGAPGELFF
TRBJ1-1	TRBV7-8	CASSRQVGNTEAFF
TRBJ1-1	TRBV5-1	CASSRTGVSTEAFF
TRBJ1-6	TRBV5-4	CASSLGGFRQGEVKNSPLHF
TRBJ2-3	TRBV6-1	CASSGRTSGEFTDTQYF
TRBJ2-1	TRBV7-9	CASSLGLAGVGYNEQFF
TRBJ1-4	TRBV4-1	CASSQEMYSFNEKLFF
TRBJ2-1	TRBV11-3	CASSLKDASGKDEQFF
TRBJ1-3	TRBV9	CASSPLSFGNTIYF
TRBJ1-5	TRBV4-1	CASSQGGTNQPQHF
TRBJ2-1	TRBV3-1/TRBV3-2	CASSPGNEGRANNEQFF
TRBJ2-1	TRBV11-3	CASSPLAGVIYNEQFF
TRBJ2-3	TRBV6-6	CASRLAATDTQYF
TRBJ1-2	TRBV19	CASSPWENLNYGYTF
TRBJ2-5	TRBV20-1	CSASRSGHLQETQYF
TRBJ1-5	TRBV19	CASTASGGGNQPQHF
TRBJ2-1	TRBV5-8	CASRTGPGGRAINEQFF
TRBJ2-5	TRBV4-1	CASSQVPSGRAGGTQYF
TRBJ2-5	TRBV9	CASSTGLAGMETQYF
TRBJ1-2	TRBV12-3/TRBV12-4	CASSAGAWMGYTF
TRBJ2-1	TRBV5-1	CASSSYNEQFF
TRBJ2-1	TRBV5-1	CASSGTSGSNEQFF
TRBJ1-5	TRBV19	CASSTSGGGNQPQHF
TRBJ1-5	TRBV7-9	CASNSGTGDQPQHF
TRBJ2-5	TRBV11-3	CASSARDRDQGAQYF
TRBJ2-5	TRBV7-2	CASSPRGGRAGETQYF
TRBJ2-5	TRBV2	CASVWLAGEGETQYF
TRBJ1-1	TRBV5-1	CASSFSGGGISSGTEAFF
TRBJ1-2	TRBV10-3	CAISENRGLTYGYTF
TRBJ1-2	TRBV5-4	CASSLVGQGGHTF
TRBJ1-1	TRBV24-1	CASRGAMNTEAFF
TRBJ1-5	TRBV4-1	CASSQEGPGGDQPQHF
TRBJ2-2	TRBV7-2	CASSPRRTSANTGELFF
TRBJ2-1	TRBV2	CASSERDYLPNEQFF
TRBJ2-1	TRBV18	CASSPGLASAYEQFF
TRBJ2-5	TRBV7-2	CASSPPPGGETQYF
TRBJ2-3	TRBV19	CASSIGSGTSTDTQYF
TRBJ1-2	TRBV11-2	CASSAGQGIGSSNYGYTF
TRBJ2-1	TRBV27	CASSWTGLGEQFF
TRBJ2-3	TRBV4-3	CASSQGLAGAGDTQYF